This TCR beta chain was identified in a study of cytomegalovirus exposure and HLA in healthy donors. 13 Jbeta primers and 60 Vbeta primers were used for the PCR. The table came from immunoSEQ multiplex PCR; TCRdb's copy has only in-frame clones and leaves some out. This table has 150,000 to 200,000 clones, 80% to 90% appearing once. Comments on this clone: What it binds is not known.

Study observations and caveats: An analysis that was carried out later associated 16,951 TCR beta sequences with HLA alleles at 0.05 false discovery rate. With high specificity and sensitivity, the classifier reportedly diagnosed cytomegalovirus status. TCR beta V- and J-gene trimming, according to a later analysis, was linked to a missense DCLRE1C variant.

This CDR3 comprises 12 residues. V shed 7 bases, J shed 7 bases, and the junction held 6 bases outside the gene matches. Germline V gives CDR1 MNHEY, CDR2 SVGAGI. The chain joins TRBV6-5 to TRBJ1-2, with 7 bases aligning to TRBD1. This clonotype originated in a man aged 45-60 years in good health and CMV-seropositive. The sample consisted of PBMCs. CDR3 bases: TGTGCCAGCACGTCGACAGGGTTTGGCTACACCTTC. Translating gives CASTSTGFGYTF.